The rows below give T cell receptor beta chains drawn from one sample of a study of T cells in Graves' hyperthyroidism and ophthalmopathy. TCRdb reprocessed the multiplex PCR reads with MiXCR, giving one entry per CDR3 protein. The sample has about 600,000 distinct CDR3 sequences; 16% are singletons. Sequencing input: blood. The receptors here all came from a woman between 35 and 50 years old with Graves' ophthalmopathy. The CDR3 runs from the conserved cysteine through the conserved F or W. A D gene is named only where the DNA matches it firmly. A clone size is listed for some rows: how often the clone was seen (once, few, many), or a class if it is expanded.

V gene,clone size,D gene,J gene,CDR3 DNA,CDR3 protein
TRBV28,NA,NA,TRBJ2-7,TGTGCCAGCAGTAGCTCCGGGGCCCCTGGAACCTACGAGCAGTACTTC,CASSSSGAPGTYEQYF
TRBV20-1,NA,NA,TRBJ2-2,TGCAGTGCTAGGGCCGGGGGTATAAACACCGGGGAGCTGTTTTTT,CSARAGGINTGELFF
TRBV14,few,NA,TRBJ1-4,TGTGCCAGCAGCCAAGTGCCCGCAGCCATGGGTGAAAAACTGTTTTTT,CASSQVPAAMGEKLFF
TRBV7-2,NA,NA,TRBJ2-7,TGTGCCAGCAGGGCGACCGGGACTCTTTCCTACGAGCAGTACTTC,CASRATGTLSYEQYF
TRBV6-5,NA,TRBD2,TRBJ2-7,TGTGCCAGCAGTTACTTTTTTAGCGGGGCCGGCGGGGAGCAGTACTTC,CASSYFFSGAGGEQYF
TRBV5-1,many,NA,TRBJ2-7,TGCGCCAGCAGCTTGGGAGTGGGAGGCGGGAACGAGCAGTACTTC,CASSLGVGGGNEQYF
TRBV5-1,many,TRBD1,TRBJ2-3,TGCGCCAGCAGCTTCTTGGACAGGGGGGCAGATACGCAGTATTTT,CASSFLDRGADTQYF
TRBV5-1,many,NA,TRBJ1-4,TGCGCCAGCAGATGGCAGGAAAATGAAAAACTGTTTTTT,CASRWQENEKLFF
TRBV11-2,many,TRBD1,TRBJ2-7,TGTGCCAGCAGGGGGACAGCGGTCTACGAGCAGTACTTC,CASRGTAVYEQYF
TRBV12-3/TRBV12-4,NA,NA,TRBJ2-5,TGTGCCAGCAGTGACGGTTTGGAGACCCAGTACTTC,CASSDGLETQYF
TRBV12-3/TRBV12-4,many,NA,TRBJ1-2,TGTGCCAGCAGAAATCAGTTTCCTGGCTACACCTTC,CASRNQFPGYTF
TRBV28,once,TRBD1,TRBJ1-2,TGTGCCAGCAGATTAACAGGGGGCCCCATCTATGGCTACACCTTC,CASRLTGGPIYGYTF
TRBV3-1,many,NA,TRBJ1-1,TGTGCCAGCACCAGAGACAGGACGTCTGAAGCTTTCTTT,CASTRDRTSEAFF
TRBV18,few,NA,TRBJ2-1,TGTGCCAGCTCACCATTGACGGGGGGCTACAATGGGCAGTTCTTC,CASSPLTGGYNGQFF
TRBV7-2,many,NA,TRBJ2-7,TGTGCCAGCAGCAATTGGGACTCGGGCTACGAGCAGTACTTC,CASSNWDSGYEQYF
TRBV15,NA,NA,TRBJ2-7,TGTGCCACCAGCAGGGACCGGGGTTCCTACGAGCAGTACTTC,CATSRDRGSYEQYF
TRBV6-1,NA,NA,TRBJ2-7,TGTGCCAGCAGTGAATGGGCAGGGGAAGGCGAGCAGTACTTC,CASSEWAGEGEQYF
TRBV11-2,NA,TRBD2,TRBJ2-5,TGTGCCAGCAGCTTAGCCCGGGAGGGATGTAAAGAGACCCAGTACTTC,CASSLAREGCKETQYF
TRBV20-1,few,TRBD2,TRBJ2-7,TGCAGTGCTACCAGCGGGAGTGGGTACGAGCAGTACTTC,CSATSGSGYEQYF
TRBV27,NA,NA,TRBJ1-2,TGTGCCAGCAGTTTCGGGGGGAATCCGGCCTATGGCTACACCTTC,CASSFGGNPAYGYTF
TRBV7-2,many,TRBD1,TRBJ2-1,TGTGCCAGCAGCTTAGCGGGGACAGGGGGCAGGAATGAGCAGTTCTTC,CASSLAGTGGRNEQFF
TRBV4-1,NA,NA,TRBJ2-7,TGCGCCAGCAGCCACACGGGACGGCCCTACGAGCAGTACTTC,CASSHTGRPYEQYF
TRBV29-1,many,NA,TRBJ1-2,TGCAGCGTTGTCTTGACAGGAGAAAGCTATGGCTACACCTTC,CSVVLTGESYGYTF
TRBV2,many,NA,TRBJ2-1,TGTGCCAGCACGCAGGAATACAATGAGCAGTTCTTC,CASTQEYNEQFF
TRBV7-3,NA,TRBD2,TRBJ2-2,TGTGCCAGCAGCTCAGCGGGGGCGATGGGCGGGGAGCTGTTTTTT,CASSSAGAMGGELFF
TRBV28,few,NA,TRBJ2-7,TGTGCCAGCCTCCCGTTGGGTACAGGACACTACGAGCAGTACTTC,CASLPLGTGHYEQYF
TRBV2,many,NA,TRBJ2-1,TGTGCCAGCCAGCGCCGGGACGGCGTATCAAATGAGCAGTTCTTC,CASQRRDGVSNEQFF
TRBV11-1,once,TRBD2,TRBJ2-5,TGTGCCAGCAGCTTAAGCGGGTGGGCTAGCGGATTCCAAGAGACCCAGTACTTC,CASSLSGWASGFQETQYF
TRBV3-1,many,TRBD2,TRBJ2-2,TGTGCCAGCAGCCAAGACGGGAACGGGGGGGTTCCAGAGCTGTTTTTT,CASSQDGNGGVPELFF